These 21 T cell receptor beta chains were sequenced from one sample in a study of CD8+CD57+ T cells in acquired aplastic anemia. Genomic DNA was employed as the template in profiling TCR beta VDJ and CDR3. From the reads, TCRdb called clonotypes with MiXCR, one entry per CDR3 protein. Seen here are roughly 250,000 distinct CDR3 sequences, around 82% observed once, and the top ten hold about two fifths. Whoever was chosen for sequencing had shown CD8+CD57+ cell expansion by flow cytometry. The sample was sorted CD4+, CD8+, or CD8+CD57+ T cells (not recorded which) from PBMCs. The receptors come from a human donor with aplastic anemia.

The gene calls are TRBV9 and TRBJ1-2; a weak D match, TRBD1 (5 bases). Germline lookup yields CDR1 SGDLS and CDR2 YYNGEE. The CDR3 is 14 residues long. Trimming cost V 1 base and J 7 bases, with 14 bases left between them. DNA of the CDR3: TGTGCCAGCAGCGTATCCGGGGGGGGAGGTGGCTACACCTTC. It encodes CASSVSGGGGGYTF.

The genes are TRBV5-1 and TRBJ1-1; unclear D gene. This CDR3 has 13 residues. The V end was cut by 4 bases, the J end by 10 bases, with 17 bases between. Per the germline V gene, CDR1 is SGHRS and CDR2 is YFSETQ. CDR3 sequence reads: CASSRLQDYGAFF. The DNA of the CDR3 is TGCGCCAGCAGCCGTCTTCAGGACTATGGAGCTTTCTTT. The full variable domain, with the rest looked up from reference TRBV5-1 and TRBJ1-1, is KAGVTQTPRYLIKTRGQQVTLSCSPISGHRSVSWYQQTPGQGLQFLFEYFSETQRNKGNFPGRFSGRQFSNSRSEMNVSTLELGDSALYLCASSRLQDYGAFFGQGTRLTVV.

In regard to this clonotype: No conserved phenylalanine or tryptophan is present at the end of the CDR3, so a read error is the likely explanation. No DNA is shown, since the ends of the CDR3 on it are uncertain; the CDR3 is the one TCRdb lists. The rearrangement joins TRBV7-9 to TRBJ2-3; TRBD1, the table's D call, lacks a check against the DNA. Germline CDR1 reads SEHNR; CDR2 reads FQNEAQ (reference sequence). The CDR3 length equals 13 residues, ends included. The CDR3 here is CASSFQRRGARDE.

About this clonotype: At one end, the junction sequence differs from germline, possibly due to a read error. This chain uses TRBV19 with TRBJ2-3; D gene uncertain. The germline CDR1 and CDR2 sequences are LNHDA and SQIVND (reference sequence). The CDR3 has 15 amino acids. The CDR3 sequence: CASSIARGGINEQFF. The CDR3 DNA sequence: TGTGCCAGTAGTATAGCCAGAGGCGGCATCAATGAGCAGTTCTTT. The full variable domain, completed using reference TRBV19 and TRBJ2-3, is DGGITQSPKYLFRKEGQNVTLSCEQNLNHDAMYWYRQDPGQGLRLIYYSQIVNDFQKGDIAEGYSVSREKKESFPLTVTSAQKNPTAFYLCASSIARGGINEQFFGPGTRLTVL.

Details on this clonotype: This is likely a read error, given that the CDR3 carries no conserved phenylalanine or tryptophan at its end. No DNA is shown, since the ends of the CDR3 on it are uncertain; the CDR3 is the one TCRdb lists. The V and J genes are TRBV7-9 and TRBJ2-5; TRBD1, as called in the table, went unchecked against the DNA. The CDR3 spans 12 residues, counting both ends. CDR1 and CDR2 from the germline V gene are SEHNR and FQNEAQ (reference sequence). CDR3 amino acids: CASRGVGGTRYY.

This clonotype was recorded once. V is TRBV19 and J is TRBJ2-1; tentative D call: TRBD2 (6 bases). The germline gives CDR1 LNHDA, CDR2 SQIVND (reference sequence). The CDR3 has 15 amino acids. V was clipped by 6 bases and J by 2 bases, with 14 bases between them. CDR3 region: CASRLASVAYNEQFF. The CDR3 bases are TGTGCCAGTAGGCTAGCTAGCGTAGCCTACAATGAGCAGTTCTTC.

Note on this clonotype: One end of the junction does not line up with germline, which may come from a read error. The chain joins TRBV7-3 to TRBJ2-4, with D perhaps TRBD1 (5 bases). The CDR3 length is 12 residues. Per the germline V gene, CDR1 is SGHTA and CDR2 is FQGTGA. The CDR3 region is CASAGHGNALDF. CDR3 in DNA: TGTGCCAGCGCAGGACATGGCAACGCTCTGGACTTC.

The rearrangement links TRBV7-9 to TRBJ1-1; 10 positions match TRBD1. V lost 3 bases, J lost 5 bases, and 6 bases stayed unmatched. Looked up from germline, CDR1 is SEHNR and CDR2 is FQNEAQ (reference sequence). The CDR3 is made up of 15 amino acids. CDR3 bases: TGTGCCAGCAGCTTTCAAAGGACAGGGGGGACTGAAGCTTTCTTT. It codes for CASSFQRTGGTEAFF.

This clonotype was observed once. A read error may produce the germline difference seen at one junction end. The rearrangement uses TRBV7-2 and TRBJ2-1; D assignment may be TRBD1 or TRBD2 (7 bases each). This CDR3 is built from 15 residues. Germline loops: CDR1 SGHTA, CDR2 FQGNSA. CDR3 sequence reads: CASSLGEGAWTQQFF. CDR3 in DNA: TGCGCCAGCAGCTTGGGGGAGGGGGCATGGACTCAGCAGTTCTTC.

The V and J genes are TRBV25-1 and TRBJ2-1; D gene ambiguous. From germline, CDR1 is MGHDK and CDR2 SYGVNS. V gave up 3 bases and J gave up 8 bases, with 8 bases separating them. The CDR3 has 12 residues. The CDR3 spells CASSESPHEQFF. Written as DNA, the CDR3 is TGTGCCAGCAGTGAGTCCCCCCATGAGCAGTTCTTC.

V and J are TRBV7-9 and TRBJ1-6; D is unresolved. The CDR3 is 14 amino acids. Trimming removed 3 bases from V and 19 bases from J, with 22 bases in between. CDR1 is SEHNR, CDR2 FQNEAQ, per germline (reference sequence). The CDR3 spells CASSLSCYNSPQHF. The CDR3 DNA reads TGTGCCAGCAGCTTGAGTTGCTATAATTCACCCCAGCACTTT. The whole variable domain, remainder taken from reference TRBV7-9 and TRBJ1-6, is DTGVSQNPRHKITKRGQNVTFRCDPISEHNRLYWYRQTLGQGPEFLTYFQNEAQLEKSRLLSDRFSAERPKGSFSTLEIQRTEQGDSAMYLCASSLSCYNSPQHFGNGTRLTVT.

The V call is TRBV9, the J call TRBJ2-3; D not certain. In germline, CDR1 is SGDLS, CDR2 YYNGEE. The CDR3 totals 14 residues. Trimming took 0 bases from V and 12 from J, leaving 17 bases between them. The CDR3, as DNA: TGTGCCAGCAGCGTAGAGGAAAACTCCGACAATCAGTATTTT. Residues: CASSVEENSDNQYF.

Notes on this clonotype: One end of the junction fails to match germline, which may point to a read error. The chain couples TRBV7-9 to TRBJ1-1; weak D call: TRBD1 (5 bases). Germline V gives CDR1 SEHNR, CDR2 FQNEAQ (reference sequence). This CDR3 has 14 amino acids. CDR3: CASSSAGTATAAFF. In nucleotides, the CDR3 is TGTGCCAGCAGCTCAGCAGGGACCGCCACTGCAGCTTTCTTT.

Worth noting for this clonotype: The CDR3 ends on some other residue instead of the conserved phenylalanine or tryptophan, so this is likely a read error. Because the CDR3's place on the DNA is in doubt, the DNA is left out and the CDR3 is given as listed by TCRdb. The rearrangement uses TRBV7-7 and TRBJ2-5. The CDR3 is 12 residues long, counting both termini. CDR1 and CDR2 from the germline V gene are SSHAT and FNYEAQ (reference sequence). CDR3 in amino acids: CARRWAGETRYL.

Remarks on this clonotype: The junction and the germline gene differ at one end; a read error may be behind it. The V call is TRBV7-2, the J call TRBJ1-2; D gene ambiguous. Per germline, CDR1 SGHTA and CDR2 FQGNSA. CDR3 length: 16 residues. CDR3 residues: CASSLAGGGLAYDYTF. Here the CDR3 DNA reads TGTGCCAGCAGCTTAGCGGGAGGCGGCCTTGCATATGACTACACCTTC. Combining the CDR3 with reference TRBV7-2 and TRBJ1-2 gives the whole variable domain GAGVSQSPSNKVTEKGKDVELRCDPISGHTALYWYRQSLGQGLEFLIYFQGNSAPDKSGLPSDRFSAERTGGSVSTLTIQRTQQEDSAVYLCASSLAGGGLAYDYTFGSGTRLTVV.

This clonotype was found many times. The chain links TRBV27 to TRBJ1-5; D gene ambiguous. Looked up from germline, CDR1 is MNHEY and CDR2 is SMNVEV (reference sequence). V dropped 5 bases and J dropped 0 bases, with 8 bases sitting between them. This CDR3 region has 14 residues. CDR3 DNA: TGTGCCAGCAGTCTACCGGGTAGCAATCAGCCCCAGCATTTT. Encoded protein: CASSLPGSNQPQHF.

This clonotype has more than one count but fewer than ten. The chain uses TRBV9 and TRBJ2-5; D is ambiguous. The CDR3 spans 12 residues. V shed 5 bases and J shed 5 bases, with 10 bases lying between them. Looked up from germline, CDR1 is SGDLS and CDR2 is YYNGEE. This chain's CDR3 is CASSDGPETQYF. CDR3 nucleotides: TGTGCCAGCAGTGATGGCCCGGAGACCCAGTACTTC.

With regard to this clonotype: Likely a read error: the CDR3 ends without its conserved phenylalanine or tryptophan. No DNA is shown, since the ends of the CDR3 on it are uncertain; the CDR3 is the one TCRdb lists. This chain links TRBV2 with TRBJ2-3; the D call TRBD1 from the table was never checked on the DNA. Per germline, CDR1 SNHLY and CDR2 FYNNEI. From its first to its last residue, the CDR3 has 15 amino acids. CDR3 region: CASSVAGGGAEYFWP.

The CDR3: CASSFTVVDEQYF. CDR3 nucleotide sequence: TGTGCCAGCAGCTTTACCGTGGTGGACGAGCAGTACTTC. The chain recombines TRBV5-4 with TRBJ2-7; D not resolved. Germline V gene sequence: CDR1 SGHNT, CDR2 YYREEE (reference sequence). There are 13 residues in the CDR3. The V gene lost 2 bases and the J gene lost 5 bases, with 11 bases spanning the gap.

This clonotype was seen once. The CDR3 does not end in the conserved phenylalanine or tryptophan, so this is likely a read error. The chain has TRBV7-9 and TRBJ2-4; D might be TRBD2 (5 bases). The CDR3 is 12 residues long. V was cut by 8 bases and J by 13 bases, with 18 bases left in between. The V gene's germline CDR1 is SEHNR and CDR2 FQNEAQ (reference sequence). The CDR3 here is CASGGARSVQYV. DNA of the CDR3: TGTGCCAGCGGAGGAGCTAGGAGCGTGCAGTACGTC.

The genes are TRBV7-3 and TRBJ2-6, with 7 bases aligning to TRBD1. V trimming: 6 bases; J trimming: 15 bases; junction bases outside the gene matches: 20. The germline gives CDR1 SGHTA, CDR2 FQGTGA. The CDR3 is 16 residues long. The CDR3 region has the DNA TGTGCCAGCAGTTCAGACAGGGCACTTGGAGCCAACCACCTGACTTTC. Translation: CASSSDRALGANHLTF.